The next 29 T cell receptor beta chains were all read from a single sample in a study of T-cell memory formation after mild COVID-19. One entry per CDR3 protein, called by TCRdb with MiXCR from the 5' RACE reads. The sample lists tens of thousands of distinct CDR3 sequences, roughly 13% occurring once. Source material: PBMCs or a T cell subset sorted from them (not recorded which). The receptor source for this set is an adult woman who had mild COVID-19 (a few samples of this study predate the infection). Cell type and time point are not known.

The table lists this clonotype with many counts. This chain joins TRBV7-8 and TRBJ2-5; D may correspond to TRBD1 or TRBD2 (5 bases each). Per germline, CDR1 SGHVS and CDR2 FQNEAQ. Trimming stripped 5 bases from V and 3 bases from J, with 16 bases between. The CDR3 is made up of 15 amino acids. The CDR3 sequence is CASSPTQRGEETQYF. CDR3 DNA: TGTGCCAGCAGCCCGACCCAGAGGGGCGAAGAGACCCAGTACTTC.

This clonotype was counted at least ten times. The chain couples TRBV20-1 to TRBJ2-7; D ambiguous. Trimming removed 1 base at V and 3 bases at J, with 13 bases between. The CDR3 loop spans 14 amino acids. Germline CDR1 reads DFQATT; CDR2 reads SNEGSKA (reference sequence). The CDR3 DNA is TGCAGTGCTAGAGTACCAGAAGGAAACTACGAGCAGTACTTC. This encodes CSARVPEGNYEQYF.

This clonotype was recorded many times. V gene TRBV4-1 combines with J gene TRBJ2-3; 12 bases align to TRBD2. The V and J ends lost 0 bases and 2 bases, in that order; junction bases with no gene match: 3. In germline, CDR1 is MGHRA, CDR2 YSYEKL. The CDR3 loop spans 17 amino acids. Here the CDR3 DNA reads TGCGCCAGCAGCCAAGATTGGACTAGCGGGGACACAGATACGCAGTATTTT. Encoded protein: CASSQDWTSGDTDTQYF.

The chain recombines TRBV20-1 with TRBJ2-5; no firm D call. The CDR3 extends over 13 amino acids. Trimming removed 3 bases from V and 4 bases from J, with 12 bases in between. The germline CDR1 and CDR2 sequences are DFQATT and SNEGSKA (reference sequence). The CDR3 nucleotides are TGCAGTGCTAGCCACGACCATCCAGAGACCCAGTACTTC. Its translation: CSASHDHPETQYF.

There are a few counts of this clonotype. The chain joins TRBV18 to TRBJ2-3; D gene ambiguous. Germline values: CDR1 KGHSH, CDR2 LQKENI. The CDR3 has 13 amino acids. Trimming cost V 2 bases and J 5 bases, with 8 bases left between them. The CDR3 nucleotides are TGTGCCAGCTCACCAAGGGCTCGAGATACGCAGTATTTT. It is translated as CASSPRARDTQYF.

This rearrangement joins TRBV5-1 to TRBJ2-1; D is possibly TRBD2 (5 bases). The germline CDR1 and CDR2 sequences are SGHRS and YFSETQ. The CDR3 has 16 residues. The V end lost 4 bases, the J end lost 12 bases, and 26 bases lay between the germline ends. CDR3 region: CASSEEAPRVLGWQFF. In DNA, the CDR3 is TGCGCCAGCAGCGAGGAGGCCCCCCGGGTCCTTGGGTGGCAGTTCTTC.

The CDR3 region is CASSPRDGAYEQYF. Here the CDR3 DNA reads TGCGCCAGCAGCCCCCGGGACGGTGCCTACGAGCAGTACTTC. The chain joins TRBV4-3 to TRBJ2-7; D is tentatively TRBD1 or TRBD2 (5 bases each). V dropped 4 bases and J dropped 2 bases, with 12 bases sitting between them. CDR3 length equals 14 residues. The germline CDR1 and CDR2 sequences are LGHNA and YSLEER.

The J gene is TRBJ2-3, the V gene TRBV12-5, with D tentatively TRBD1 (6 bases). This CDR3 comprises 14 residues. Per the germline V gene, CDR1 is LGHNT and CDR2 is FRNRAP. The ends were cut back, 6 bases at V and 2 bases at J, with 12 bases in the middle. CDR3 in DNA: TGTGCTAGTGGGAAGGACAGCAACACAGATACGCAGTATTTT. Protein product: CASGKDSNTDTQYF.

This sequence joins TRBV5-8 and TRBJ2-1, with TRBD2 matching over 11 bases. Trimming removed 3 bases from V and 6 bases from J; junction bases left unmatched: 8. The CDR3 contains 16 residues. Germline V gene data show CDR1 as SGHTS and CDR2 as YDEGEE. The CDR3 loop is CASSSSGLAVINEQFF. In DNA, the CDR3 is TGTGCCAGCAGCTCCTCGGGACTAGCGGTAATCAATGAGCAGTTCTTC.

The chain carries TRBV15 and TRBJ1-2; no clear D. Looked up from germline, CDR1 is LNHNV and CDR2 is YYDKDF (reference sequence). The CDR3 sequence is 16 residues long. Trimming removed 0 bases at V and 0 bases at J, with 11 bases between. In nucleotides, the CDR3 is TGTGCCACCAGCAGAGAGATAGGAACAGCTAACTATGGCTACACCTTC. It codes for CATSREIGTANYGYTF.

This clonotype was counted between two and nine times. The V call is TRBV10-3, the J call TRBJ2-1; 7 positions match TRBD2. After removal of 3 bases from V and 3 bases from J, the junction contained 8 bases not matched to a gene. This CDR3 is 16 amino acids long. Germline V gene sequence: CDR1 ENHRY, CDR2 SYGVKD. The CDR3 DNA reads as TGTGCCATCAGTGACCCTTCTAGCGGAGACTACAATGAGCAGTTCTTC. Amino acid sequence: CAISDPSSGDYNEQFF.

The genes are TRBV5-6 and TRBJ2-7; 7 bases agree with TRBD2. V was pared by 6 bases and J by 4 bases, with 4 bases of the junction left unmatched. The CDR3 runs to 12 residues. CDR1 SGHDT and CDR2 YYEEEE come from the germline V gene. CDR3 protein: CASTWGGYEQYF. In nucleotides, the CDR3 is TGTGCCAGCACCTGGGGGGGGTACGAGCAGTACTTC. The full variable domain, rest sourced from reference TRBV5-6 and TRBJ2-7, is DAGVTQSPTHLIKTRGQQVTLRCSPKSGHDTVSWYQQALGQGPQFIFQYYEEEERQRGNFPDRFSGHQFPNYSSELNVNALLLGDSALYLCASTWGGYEQYFGPGTRLTVT.

A few counts support this clonotype. The chain joins TRBV24-1 to TRBJ2-5; D unresolved. The germline V gene has CDR1 KGHDR and CDR2 SFDVKD. V gave up 2 bases and J gave up 3 bases, with 3 bases separating them. The CDR3 contains 12 residues. DNA of the CDR3: TGTGCCACCAGTGATTACGAAGAGACCCAGTACTTC. This codes for CATSDYEETQYF.

Only a few counts were recorded for this clonotype. Relative to the germline gene, one junction end is altered; a read error may explain this. The chain uses TRBV4-3 and TRBJ2-1; 13 bases align to TRBD2. The CDR3 is 19 amino acids. Germline CDR1 reads LGHNA; CDR2 reads YSLEER. The CDR3 DNA reads TGCGCCAGCAGCCAAGATCGGGCGGGGACTAGCGGGATGTACAATAAGCAGTTCTTC. It yields the protein CASSQDRAGTSGMYNKQFF.

The chain recombines TRBV6-5 with TRBJ2-1; 8 bases agree with TRBD2. The CDR3 has 19 amino acids. The V and J ends lost 2 bases and 0 bases, in that order; junction bases with no gene match: 12. Germline lookup yields CDR1 MNHEY and CDR2 SVGAGI. Here the CDR3 DNA reads TGTGCCAGCAGTTACGGGGCGGGAGGAGGGCTTGGCTCCTACAATGAGCAGTTCTTC. The encoded protein is CASSYGAGGGLGSYNEQFF.

This chain uses TRBV6-5 with TRBJ2-7; D unresolved. V gave up 5 bases and J gave up 2 bases, with 16 bases separating them. The germline CDR1 and CDR2 sequences are MNHEY and SVGAGI. The CDR3 spans 15 residues. The CDR3 sequence is CASSTPTTPTYEQYF. The CDR3 DNA sequence: TGTGCCAGCAGTACACCAACGACACCTACCTACGAGCAGTACTTC.

This rearrangement joins TRBV7-9 to TRBJ1-3; a weak D match, TRBD1 (6 bases). Per the germline V gene, CDR1 is SEHNR and CDR2 is FQNEAQ (reference sequence). Trimming stripped 5 bases from V and 0 bases from J, with 14 bases between. The CDR3 length is 16 residues. The CDR3 region is CASSHSRGSSGNTIYF. CDR3 coding DNA: TGTGCCAGCAGCCATAGCAGGGGTAGCTCTGGAAACACCATATATTTT.

J is TRBJ2-1 and V is TRBV30, with 12 nucleotides matching TRBD2. V lost 5 bases and J lost 4; bases outside the gene matches: 9. Germline V lookup: CDR1 GTSNPN, CDR2 SVGIG (reference sequence). This CDR3 contains 16 residues. The CDR3 bases are TGTGCCTGGTCAGCGCCGGGACTAGCGGGTTACAATGAGCAGTTCTTC. It specifies CAWSAPGLAGYNEQFF.

This clonotype came up many times. This sequence joins TRBV5-6 and TRBJ2-7, with 8 bases identical to TRBD1. V trimming: 4 bases; J trimming: 2 bases; junction bases outside the gene matches: 5. Germline V lookup: CDR1 SGHDT, CDR2 YYEEEE. The CDR3 has 14 residues. In DNA form, the CDR3 reads TGTGCCAGCAGCGAGACAGGGGATGCCTACGAGCAGTACTTC. Its protein product is CASSETGDAYEQYF.

V and J are TRBV29-1 and TRBJ2-7; 7 bases line up with TRBD1. The V and J ends lost 1 base and 6 bases, in that order; junction bases with no gene match: 3. CDR1 SQVTM and CDR2 ANQGSEA come from the germline V gene. This CDR3 has 12 residues. The CDR3 bases are TGCAGCGTTGAAGTTGACAGGGTCGAGCAGTACTTC. Translation: CSVEVDRVEQYF.

This clonotype was detected a few times. The rearrangement links TRBV30 to TRBJ2-3; the D is unclear. The V gene lost 3 bases and the J gene lost 11 bases, with 12 bases spanning the gap. CDR3 length: 11 amino acids. Germline V lookup: CDR1 GTSNPN, CDR2 SVGIG (reference sequence). The CDR3 bases are TGTGCCTGGAGGGATTTGAGACTGCAGTATTTT. Protein product: CAWRDLRLQYF.

This clonotype appeared a few times. The CDR3 nucleotides read TGCGCCAGCAGCTCCAGGGTCCCGGGGGCTGAAGCTTTCTTT. The encoded protein is CASSSRVPGAEAFF. The chain links TRBV5-1 to TRBJ1-1, with D possibly TRBD1 on 5 matching bases. Germline V gives CDR1 SGHRS, CDR2 YFSETQ. V lost 3 bases, J lost 6 bases, and 15 bases lay in between. This CDR3 is built from 14 residues.

This clonotype was counted only a few times. The V and J genes are TRBV7-9 and TRBJ2-5, with D perhaps given as TRBD1 or TRBD2 (5 bases each). V lost 2 bases and J 4 bases, leaving 8 bases between the germline ends. This CDR3 spans 13 amino acids. Looked up from germline, CDR1 is SEHNR and CDR2 is FQNEAQ (reference sequence). CDR3 DNA sequence: TGTGCCAGCAGCTTACGTGGGGGAGAGACCCAGTACTTC. Its translation: CASSLRGGETQYF.

Only a few counts were recorded for this clonotype. At one end, the junction sequence differs from germline, possibly due to a read error. The chain couples TRBV4-3 to TRBJ1-2, with D perhaps matching TRBD1 (6 bases). The CDR3 covers 16 residues. Germline assignment: CDR1 LGHNA and CDR2 YSLEER. CDR3 bases: TGCGCCAGCAGACAAGACCCAGGAACAGGGAACTATGGCTACACCTTC. Encoded protein: CASRQDPGTGNYGYTF.

This clonotype was found a few times. The V and J genes are TRBV29-1 and TRBJ2-3; a weak D match, TRBD2 (5 bases). The CDR3 length is 15 residues. Germline-derived CDR1 and CDR2 are SQVTM and ANQGSEA. Trimming took 7 bases from V and 2 from J, leaving 19 bases between them. CDR3 bases: TGCAGCGGAGGGTTTCCTGGACGAAACACAGATACGCAGTATTTT. Encoded protein: CSGGFPGRNTDTQYF.

This clonotype was detected many times. The V and J genes are TRBV5-1 and TRBJ2-1; 13 bases align to TRBD2. V lost 4 bases, J lost 2 bases, and 3 bases stayed unmatched. Looked up from germline, CDR1 is SGHRS and CDR2 is YFSETQ. The CDR3 covers 16 residues. CDR3 in amino acids: CASSPGLAGAYNEQFF. The CDR3 nucleotides read TGCGCCAGCAGCCCCGGACTAGCGGGAGCCTACAATGAGCAGTTCTTC.

This clonotype was seen a handful of times. The V gene is TRBV14, the J gene TRBJ2-1; no firm D call. Trimming took off 0 bases at V and 4 bases at J, with 19 bases between the two ends. Germline V gene sequence: CDR1 SGHDN, CDR2 FVKESK. This CDR3 has 18 residues. CDR3 amino acids: CASSQEVHPDPRYNEQFF. The CDR3 DNA reads as TGTGCCAGCAGCCAAGAAGTCCATCCGGACCCCAGGTACAATGAGCAGTTCTTC.

This clonotype was counted only a few times. V usage is TRBV20-1 and J usage is TRBJ2-3; D might be TRBD2 (6 bases). In germline, CDR1 is DFQATT, CDR2 SNEGSKA (reference sequence). Trimming took 1 base from V and 6 from J, leaving 17 bases between them. This CDR3 has 15 amino acids. CDR3 amino acids: CSARGTSPPPDTQYF. The CDR3 region has the DNA TGCAGTGCTAGAGGAACTAGCCCGCCCCCCGATACGCAGTATTTT.

This clonotype was counted at least ten times. CDR3 in DNA: TGCAGTGCCAGGGACAGGGGATTCTCAAGCGAAAAACTGTTTTTT. Its protein is CSARDRGFSSEKLFF. The chain carries TRBV20-1 and TRBJ1-4; 10 positions match TRBD1. The V gene end was trimmed by 6 bases and the J gene end by 8 bases; junction bases not matched to a gene: 12. The length of the CDR3 is 15 residues. Germline V gene sequence: CDR1 DFQATT, CDR2 SNEGSKA (reference sequence).